Sequencing of this T cell receptor (beta chain) was carried out in a study of human T cells and chemical hapten exposure. Study-wide background: Diagnoses of alopecia areata, totalis or universalis occurred in mostly female patients. Points from the study as a whole: In comparison with controls, expanded TCRs gave rise to a significantly larger number of large CDR3 similarity clusters. PT1 expanded TCR counts and patch test score were linked, and their correlation was positive.

This clonotype showed up many times. Antigen unknown. Time point: pre-sensitization, week 0. Specified treatment: therapeutic diphenylcyclopropenone sensitization with weekly scalp DPC. Trimming removed 1 base at V and 4 bases at J, with 7 bases between. Germline V lookup: CDR1 LGHDT, CDR2 YNNKEL (reference sequence). CDR3 size: 13 residues. TCRdb reprocessed the RACE reads via MiXCR and lists one record per CDR3 protein. The repertoire holds a few hundred thousand distinct CDR3 sequences, with roughly 7.4% as singletons. The TCR was taken from a young man with alopecia areata. Some clones in this sample may be carry-over from other donors' samples. The V call is TRBV3-1, the J call TRBJ2-5; unclear D gene. The input for sequencing was whole blood, taken in connection with sensitization to the hapten diphenylcyclopropenone (DPC). DNA for the CDR3: TGTGCCAGCAGCCAAGCACGCAGAGAGACCCAGTACTTC. Amino acid sequence: CASSQARRETQYF.